A single sample gave rise to the 6 T cell receptor beta chains below, sequenced in a study of control samples from healthy donors and cancer patients. Method: immunoSEQ multiplex PCR; TCRdb's copy keeps in-frame clones and lacks some. The sample records approximately 70,000 clones, around nine tenths being singletons. The specimen was PBMCs. All receptors come from a man between 60 and 70 years old with colorectal cancer.

This chain links TRBV9 with TRBJ2-3; D uncertain. The CDR3 is 14 amino acids. In germline, CDR1 is SGDLS, CDR2 YYNGEE. Trimming pared 3 bases from V and 0 bases from J, leaving 8 bases between. The CDR3 DNA sequence: TGTGCCAGCAGCGCCGGTTATAGCACAGATACGCAGTATTTT. It codes for CASSAGYSTDTQYF.

V and J are TRBV2 and TRBJ1-2; TRBD1 matches at 7 bases. Germline lookup yields CDR1 SNHLY and CDR2 FYNNEI. With V trimmed by 5 bases and J by 3 bases, 6 bases remained unmatched. The CDR3 is made up of 14 amino acids. CDR3 in amino acids: CASSRQGTDYGYTF. The CDR3 DNA reads as TGTGCCAGCAGTAGACAGGGAACGGACTATGGCTACACCTTC. Based on the CDR3 plus reference TRBV2 and TRBJ1-2, the full variable domain is EPEVTQTPSHQVTQMGQEVILRCVPISNHLYFYWYRQILGQKVEFLVSFYNNEISEKSEIFDDQFSVERPDGSNFTLKIRSTKLEDSAMYFCASSRQGTDYGYTFGSGTRLTVV.

V usage is TRBV5-1 and J usage is TRBJ2-3; D gene uncertain. Trimming left V 3 bases short and J 2 bases short, with 1 base between. Germline CDR1 reads SGHRS; CDR2 reads YFSETQ. The CDR3 covers 11 residues. The CDR3 DNA sequence: TGCGCCAGCAGCTCCACAGATACGCAGTATTTT. Residues: CASSSTDTQYF. Using reference TRBV5-1 and TRBJ2-3 for the parts outside the CDR3, the full variable domain is KAGVTQTPRYLIKTRGQQVTLSCSPISGHRSVSWYQQTPGQGLQFLFEYFSETQRNKGNFPGRFSGRQFSNSRSEMNVSTLELGDSALYLCASSSTDTQYFGPGTRLTVL.

The V call is TRBV4-1, the J call TRBJ1-2; 10 bases map to TRBD1. The J segment lost 7 bases and the V segment lost 3 bases, leaving 8 bases of the junction unmatched. CDR1 MGHRA and CDR2 YSYEKL come from the germline V gene. There are 15 residues in the CDR3. The CDR3 DNA reads TGCGCCAGCAGCCACCCCCCGCGGACAGGGGGTGGCTACACCTTC. Its translation: CASSHPPRTGGGYTF.

This chain connects TRBV4-2 to TRBJ2-3, with a weak D call TRBD2 (6 bases). The V gene lost 0 bases and the J gene lost 4 bases, with 14 bases spanning the gap. The CDR3 loop spans 16 amino acids. CDR1 and CDR2 from the germline V gene are LGHNA and YNFKEQ. The CDR3 sequence is CASSQDRAGFADTQYF. As DNA, the CDR3 is TGTGCCAGCAGCCAAGATCGGGCGGGATTCGCAGATACGCAGTATTTT.

The J gene is TRBJ1-3, the V gene TRBV11-2; tentatively, D is TRBD1 (5 bases). CDR3 length: 14 amino acids. The V end was cut by 6 bases, the J end by 4 bases, with 13 bases between. The germline gives CDR1 SGHAT, CDR2 FQNNGV. CDR3 sequence: CASRGGTAGNTIYF. As DNA, the CDR3 is TGTGCCAGCAGGGGCGGGACGGCCGGAAACACCATATATTTT.